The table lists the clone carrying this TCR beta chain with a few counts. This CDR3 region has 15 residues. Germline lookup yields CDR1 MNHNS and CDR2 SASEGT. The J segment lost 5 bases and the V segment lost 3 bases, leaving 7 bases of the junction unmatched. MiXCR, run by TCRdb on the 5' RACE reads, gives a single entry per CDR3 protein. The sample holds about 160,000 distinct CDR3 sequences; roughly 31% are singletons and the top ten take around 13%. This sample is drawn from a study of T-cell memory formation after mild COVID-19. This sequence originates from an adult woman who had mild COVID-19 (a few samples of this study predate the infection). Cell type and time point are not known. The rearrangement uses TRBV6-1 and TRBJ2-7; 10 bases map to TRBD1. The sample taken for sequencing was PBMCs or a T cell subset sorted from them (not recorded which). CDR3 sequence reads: CASSDRGDRGDEQYF. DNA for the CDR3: TGTGCCAGCAGTGACCGGGGGGACAGGGGCGACGAGCAGTACTTC.